A selection of T cell receptor beta chains follows, all from one sample in a study of response to subunit inactivated influenza vaccine. In TCRdb, the RT-PCR reads were re-called with MiXCR into one record per CDR3 protein. The sample records around 600,000 distinct CDR3 sequences, approximately 10% being singletons. These data are also associated with another study on T cells expressing NK-cell markers.

The sequenced sample was PBMCs from blood, obtained on the day of vaccination. The receptors originated from a man aged 50-59 years who received an inactivated influenza vaccine. Both conserved end residues are part of each CDR3. Fields, in order: D gene, clone size, V gene, J gene, CDR3 protein, CDR3 DNA. D genes are given only for firm matches. Where a row states a size, it is once, few, many or the class of an expanded clone; other rows omit it.

NA	few	TRBV6-7	TRBJ1-6	CASSNDRSSYNSPLHF	TGTGCCAGCAGTAACGACAGGAGCTCCTATAATTCACCCCTCCACTTT
TRBD1	few	TRBV7-9	TRBJ1-4	CASSTRTGGGSSEKLFF	TGTGCCAGCAGCACCCGGACAGGGGGTGGGTCTAGTGAAAAACTGTTTTTT
TRBD2	many	TRBV11-2	TRBJ2-1	CASSFFGQGLAIYNEQFF	TGTGCCAGCAGCTTTTTCGGGCAGGGACTAGCGATCTACAATGAGCAGTTCTTC
NA	NA	TRBV5-1	TRBJ2-1	CASSLDRRSGTSENEQFF	TGCGCCAGCAGCCTGGACAGGAGATCAGGGACTAGTGAGAATGAGCAGTTCTTC
TRBD2	few	TRBV5-1	TRBJ2-3	CASSLGLAGARFTDTQYF	TGCGCCAGCAGCTTGGGACTAGCGGGGGCCCGATTCACAGATACGCAGTATTTT
NA	NA	TRBV27	TRBJ1-6	CASSYTNSPLHF	TGTGCCAGCAGTTATACAAATTCACCCCTCCACTTT
TRBD2	NA	TRBV10-3	TRBJ2-7	CAIAGGGLVGVGYEQYF	TGTGCCATCGCGGGAGGGGGACTAGTGGGAGTTGGGTACGAGCAGTACTTC
NA	few	TRBV29-1	TRBJ2-4	CSGHSQGPKNIQYF	TGCAGCGGCCACTCACAGGGACCCAAAAACATTCAGTACTTC
NA	few	TRBV29-1	TRBJ2-5	CSGSSGARIETQYF	TGCAGCGGGTCTTCCGGGGCGCGAATCGAGACCCAGTACTTC
TRBD1	few	TRBV3-1	TRBJ2-7	CASSQDLGQGNYEQYF	TGTGCCAGCAGCCAAGATTTGGGACAGGGCAATTACGAGCAGTACTTC
NA	NA	TRBV18	TRBJ1-4	CASSPAPGATNEKLFF	TGTGCCAGCTCACCAGCCCCCGGAGCAACTAATGAAAAACTGTTTTTT
NA	many	TRBV28	TRBJ2-1	CASSFRARKNEQFF	TGTGCCAGCAGTTTCCGGGCCAGGAAAAATGAGCAGTTCTTC
NA	NA	TRBV7-8	TRBJ2-7	CASTPLDSSYEQYF	TGTGCCAGCACCCCACTCGATAGCTCCTACGAGCAGTACTTC
TRBD1	NA	TRBV12-3/TRBV12-4	TRBJ2-3	CASTVTFGTGSDTQYF	TGTGCCAGCACCGTAACCTTCGGGACAGGGTCAGATACGCAGTATTTT
TRBD2	NA	TRBV6-1	TRBJ2-3	CASRRGGRGTDTQYF	TGTGCCAGCAGGCGGGGGGGCCGCGGCACAGATACGCAGTATTTT
NA	few	TRBV27	TRBJ2-6	CASSLSGVSGANVLTF	TGTGCCAGCAGTTTATCCGGAGTCTCTGGCGCCAACGTCCTGACTTTC
TRBD2	NA	TRBV5-6	TRBJ2-7	CASSLGPSGSDEQYF	TGTGCCAGCAGCTTGGGGCCTAGCGGGAGCGACGAGCAGTACTTC
NA	NA	TRBV18	TRBJ2-7	CASSPTARDSGEQYF	TGTGCCAGCTCACCAACGGCAAGGGATTCTGGCGAGCAGTACTTC
NA	many	TRBV12-3/TRBV12-4	TRBJ2-1	CASSTLDDEQFF	TGTGCCAGCAGTACCCTTGACGATGAGCAGTTCTTC
TRBD1	NA	TRBV4-1	TRBJ1-1	CASSRSEGAEAFF	TGCGCCAGCAGCCGCAGTGAGGGGGCTGAGGCTTTCTTT
NA	NA	TRBV5-5	TRBJ1-6	CASSSPRGSYNSPLHF	TGTGCCAGCAGCTCCCCTCGGGGTTCCTATAATTCACCCCTCCACTTT
NA	NA	TRBV28	TRBJ2-1	CASSPEGRMTNEQFF	TGTGCCAGCAGTCCCGAAGGCAGAATGACAAATGAGCAGTTCTTC
TRBD2	few	TRBV12-3/TRBV12-4	TRBJ2-1	CASSFRFLASGSDWSYNEQFF	TGTGCCAGCAGTTTTCGATTTTTGGCTAGCGGGAGCGATTGGTCCTACAATGAGCAGTTCTTC
NA	NA	TRBV5-1	TRBJ2-6	CASSIIQSSGANVLTF	TGCGCCAGCAGCATAATACAGAGCTCTGGGGCCAACGTCCTGACTTTC
TRBD1	many	TRBV15	TRBJ2-7	CATSRGTGGKGEQYF	TGTGCCACCAGCAGAGGGACAGGGGGAAAGGGGGAGCAGTACTTC
NA	NA	TRBV24-1	TRBJ2-1	CATRQGNEQFF	TGTGCCACCAGGCAGGGAAATGAGCAGTTCTTC
TRBD1	NA	TRBV7-9	TRBJ2-7	CASSGGTGDAFYEQYF	TGTGCCAGCAGCGGGGGGACAGGTGATGCCTTCTACGAGCAGTACTTC
NA	few	TRBV5-6	TRBJ2-1	CASSLVQFNEQFF	TGTGCCAGCAGCTTGGTACAGTTCAATGAGCAGTTCTTC
TRBD2	few	TRBV11-3	TRBJ2-3	CASSLRTSPTTDTQYF	TGTGCCAGCAGCTTGAGGACTAGCCCTACCACAGATACGCAGTATTTT
TRBD1	NA	TRBV10-3	TRBJ2-7	CAISNRGYEQYF	TGTGCCATCAGTAACAGGGGGTACGAGCAGTACTTC
NA	few	TRBV20-1	TRBJ2-2	CSARTPVTGELFF	TGCAGTGCTAGAACCCCGGTAACCGGGGAGCTGTTTTTT
NA	many	TRBV20-1	TRBJ1-2	CSVWSTGIYGYTF	TGCAGTGTTTGGTCAACAGGGATTTATGGCTACACCTTC
NA	NA	TRBV5-1	TRBJ1-5	CASSLAGQLNQPQHF	TGCGCCAGCAGCTTGGCCGGGCAACTTAATCAGCCCCAGCATTTT
NA	many	TRBV6-5	TRBJ2-5	CASSYSNGPQETQYF	TGTGCCAGCAGTTACTCGAACGGGCCGCAAGAGACCCAGTACTTC
TRBD1	few	TRBV27	TRBJ1-4	CASPDRGPQSRVEKLFF	TGTGCCAGTCCGGACAGGGGGCCTCAGTCCCGTGTTGAAAAACTGTTTTTT
NA	many	TRBV20-1	TRBJ2-3	CSAQEYTQYF	TGCAGTGCCCAGGAATATACGCAGTATTTT
NA	many	TRBV27	TRBJ2-2	CASSLLAGELFF	TGTGCCAGCAGCTTGCTAGCCGGGGAGCTGTTTTTT
TRBD1	NA	TRBV20-1	TRBJ2-3	CSARKTGGGTDTQYF	TGCAGTGCTAGGAAGACAGGGGGCGGCACAGATACGCAGTATTTT
TRBD1	few	TRBV4-1	TRBJ2-1	CASSLNRGVTYNEQFF	TGCGCCAGCAGCCTTAACAGGGGAGTCACCTACAATGAGCAGTTCTTC
NA	NA	TRBV12-3/TRBV12-4	TRBJ1-1	CASSFPLGRDTEAFF	TGTGCCAGCAGTTTCCCGCTGGGCAGGGACACTGAAGCTTTCTTT
NA	many	TRBV11-2	TRBJ2-1	CASSLGFDRRPITSYNEQFF	TGTGCCAGCAGCTTAGGTTTTGACAGACGTCCAATAACCTCCTACAATGAGCAGTTCTTC
NA	many	TRBV7-6	TRBJ2-1	CASSFYSSSYNEQFF	TGTGCCAGCAGCTTTTATTCGAGCTCCTACAATGAGCAGTTCTTC
TRBD2	NA	TRBV3-1	TRBJ2-3	CASRPLGLAGGLTSTDTQYF	TGTGCCAGCAGACCCCTCGGACTAGCGGGGGGCCTCACTAGCACAGATACGCAGTATTTT
NA	many	TRBV5-1	TRBJ2-1	CASSLGQAVFF	TGCGCCAGCAGCTTGGGACAGGCAGTCTTCTTC
NA	NA	TRBV19	TRBJ2-1	CASSISWRSSYNEQFF	TGTGCCAGTAGTATAAGTTGGAGAAGCTCCTACAATGAGCAGTTCTTC
NA	many	TRBV29-1	TRBJ2-7	CSVGGVYEQYF	TGCAGCGTTGGGGGCGTCTACGAGCAGTACTTC
NA	NA	TRBV12-3/TRBV12-4	TRBJ2-7	CASSSHSSYEQYF	TGTGCCAGCAGTTCACATAGCAGCTACGAGCAGTACTTC
NA	few	TRBV6-6	TRBJ2-7	CASSYRWDYEQYF	TGTGCCAGCAGTTACCGCTGGGACTACGAGCAGTACTTC
TRBD2	few	TRBV20-1	TRBJ2-5	CSATTSGVGETQYF	TGCAGTGCTACAACTAGCGGAGTCGGAGAGACCCAGTACTTC
NA	NA	TRBV30	TRBJ2-5	CAWSARRIGTQYF	TGTGCCTGGAGTGCTAGGCGAATCGGGACCCAGTACTTC
NA	NA	TRBV4-1	TRBJ2-5	CASSQEELIQETQYF	TGCGCCAGCAGCCAAGAAGAGTTAATACAAGAGACCCAGTACTTC
TRBD1	NA	TRBV4-2	TRBJ2-2	CASSPTGGAYTGELFF	TGTGCCAGCAGTCCGACAGGGGGCGCGTACACCGGGGAGCTGTTTTTT
TRBD2	few	TRBV20-1	TRBJ2-5	CSASRLAYQETQYF	TGCAGTGCTTCTCGACTAGCGTACCAAGAGACCCAGTACTTC
NA	few	TRBV6-1	TRBJ2-7	CASSQTGRPYEQYF	TGTGCCAGCAGTCAAACGGGACGACCCTACGAGCAGTACTTC
NA	few	TRBV19	TRBJ2-2	CASSIRSDTGELFF	TGTGCCAGTAGTATAAGGTCGGACACCGGGGAGCTGTTTTTT